This T cell receptor beta chain was sequenced during a study of a mutant IDH1 vaccine in newly diagnosed glioma. CDR3 length equals 15 residues. V was cut by 1 base and J by 4 bases, with 11 bases left in between. Germline V gene lookup returns CDR1 SGHDN and CDR2 FVKESK. Assay used: immunoSEQ multiplex PCR; TCRdb lists only in-frame clones, some missing. The data hold around 88,000 clones, with around three quarters observed a single time. Time point in this sample: baseline, week 1 (first vaccination visit). Sample treatment: pre-vaccination baseline after standard-of-care therapy. This TCR was sampled from a man aged 35 to 55 with glioma. Sequencing used PBMCs, obtained from a glioma patient treated with radiotherapy, temozolomide or both. V is TRBV14 and J is TRBJ2-4, with D possibly matching TRBD2 (5 bases). This chain's CDR3 is CASSQVAGQKNIQYF. CDR3 bases: TGTGCCAGCAGCCAAGTGGCGGGCCAGAAAAACATTCAGTACTTC.